These 28 T cell receptor beta chains share one sample of origin, sequenced in a study of CXCR3-negative and CXCR3-positive naive CD8 T cells. What these receptors recognize is not known. The libraries of TRB cDNA were constructed through 5' RACE using UMI labels. TCRdb reprocessed the 5' RACE reads, with one entry per CDR3 protein and no DNA. This listing includes about 130,000 distinct CDR3 sequences. Study-wide results and limits: Naive cells positive for CXCR3 carried more hydrophobic TRB CDR3s than CXCR3-negative ones.

Sequenced sample: naive CXCR3+ CD8+ T cells from blood. Subset given: CD45RO-CCR7+CD27+CD95- naive CD8+ T cells expressing CXCR3 (TNR3+). The origin of the receptors is a human donor in good health. Some clones in this sample may be carry-over from other donors' samples.

This chain links TRBV29-1 with TRBJ2-1. Germline lookup yields CDR1 SQVTM and CDR2 ANQGSEA. There are 16 residues in the CDR3. The chain's CDR3 is CSVESFTRSSYNEQFF.

The chain uses TRBV20-1 and TRBJ2-3. Germline V lookup: CDR1 DFQATT, CDR2 SNEGSKA (reference sequence). This CDR3 is built from 17 residues. CDR3 sequence: CSARDGLAATHTDTQYF.

The genes are TRBV4-1 and TRBJ1-1; TCRdb reports TRBD1, a call that lacks DNA to check it against. The CDR3 is made up of 15 amino acids. CDR1 MGHRA and CDR2 YSYEKL come from the germline V gene. The CDR3 sequence is CASSQQQGAGTEAFF.

This chain joins TRBV11-2 and TRBJ1-2; TCRdb selects TRBD1, and the lack of DNA leaves this call unchecked. The CDR3 covers 12 residues. Germline lookup yields CDR1 SGHAT and CDR2 FQNNGV. The CDR3 reads CASTNAGDGYTF.

This rearrangement joins TRBV4-3 to TRBJ2-3; TCRdb designates TRBD2, a call that cannot be tested without DNA. CDR1 is LGHNA, CDR2 YSLEER, per germline. This CDR3 has 16 residues. CDR3 sequence reads: CASSQAERGGLDTQYF.

This rearrangement joins TRBV15 to TRBJ2-7; the D call of TRBD1 rests on TCRdb alone, since no DNA is present to check it. CDR1 is LNHNV and CDR2 is YYDKDF in the germline V gene (reference sequence). This CDR3 has 16 residues. CDR3 amino acids: CATSGPPGGGLYEQYF.

This chain uses TRBV7-9 with TRBJ2-3; TCRdb's assignment of TRBD2 cannot be checked, as there is no DNA. The CDR3 totals 16 residues. Germline V gene data show CDR1 as SEHNR and CDR2 as FQNEAQ (reference sequence). This CDR3 is CASSPSFSGDTDTQYF.

CDR3 loop: CTVSLGTEAFF. The V call is TRBV29-1, the J call TRBJ1-1. The CDR3 sequence is 11 residues long. Germline V gene data show CDR1 as SQVTM and CDR2 as ANQGSEA. Full variable domain (remainder filled in from reference TRBV29-1 and TRBJ1-1): SAVISQKPSRDICQRGTSLTIQCQVDSQVTMMFWYRQQPGQSLTLIATANQGSEATYESGFVIDKFPISRPNLTFSTLTVSNMSPEDSSIYLCTVSLGTEAFFGQGTRLTVV.

The V call is TRBV7-2, the J call TRBJ1-1. The CDR3 has 13 amino acids. CDR1 is SGHTA, CDR2 FQGNSA, per germline. The CDR3 is CASSSSGNTEAFF.

The chain uses TRBV29-1 and TRBJ2-5; TCRdb's D call of TRBD2 is untestable without DNA. The germline gives CDR1 SQVTM, CDR2 ANQGSEA. The CDR3 is 13 amino acids. CDR3 protein: CSVEGGAQETQYF.

The chain recombines TRBV4-3 with TRBJ2-1; TCRdb gives TRBD2 as the D gene, but with no DNA this cannot be confirmed. The CDR3 is 17 residues long. Germline CDR1 and CDR2: LGHNA and YSLEER. The CDR3 is CASSQDPSGRPYNEQFF.

The chain is built from TRBV7-9 and TRBJ2-1; TCRdb gives TRBD2 as the D gene, but with no DNA this cannot be confirmed. Germline V lookup: CDR1 SEHNR, CDR2 FQNEAQ (reference sequence). This CDR3 region has 15 residues. This CDR3 is CASSPEGSSYNEQFF.

This chain links TRBV4-2 with TRBJ2-1; TCRdb calls TRBD2, which cannot be checked without DNA. The germline gives CDR1 LGHNA, CDR2 YNFKEQ. CDR3 size: 14 residues. The CDR3 region is CASSLSGGGNEQFF.

J is TRBJ2-7 and V is TRBV5-6; TCRdb names TRBD1, which stays unverified in the absence of DNA. Germline V gives CDR1 SGHDT, CDR2 YYEEEE. CDR3 length: 16 residues. Here the CDR3 reads CASSLGPGTEPYEQYF.

This chain uses TRBV7-6 with TRBJ1-5. Germline values: CDR1 SGHVS, CDR2 FNYEAQ. This CDR3 has 13 amino acids. CDR3 protein: CASSLGYNQPQHF.

This sequence joins TRBV7-3 and TRBJ1-1; TCRdb proposes TRBD1, but this gene call is untestable without DNA. CDR1 and CDR2 (germline): SGHTA, FQGTGA. CDR3 length equals 13 residues. This CDR3 is CASSYYRDTEAFF.

This chain links TRBV5-4 with TRBJ2-3. CDR1 and CDR2 (germline): SGHNT, YYREEE (reference sequence). The CDR3 is made up of 15 amino acids. CDR3 sequence: CASSTPLESTDTQYF.

The chain employs TRBV27 and TRBJ2-7. CDR3 length: 12 amino acids. Germline V gives CDR1 MNHEY, CDR2 SMNVEV (reference sequence). The CDR3 sequence: CASSKGLHEQYF.

The CDR3 spells CASSLNEVAGDYEQYF. The genes are TRBV13 and TRBJ2-7; TCRdb picks TRBD2, but there is no DNA to check that call. This CDR3 has 16 amino acids. Per the germline V gene, CDR1 is PRHDT and CDR2 is FYEKMQ (reference sequence).

The chain couples TRBV14 to TRBJ2-7; TCRdb's assignment of TRBD1 cannot be checked, as there is no DNA. The CDR3 spans 15 residues. CDR1 is SGHDN and CDR2 is FVKESK in the germline V gene. CDR3 residues: CASSNKPGHTYEQYF. Complete variable domain (other parts from reference TRBV14 and TRBJ2-7): EAGVTQFPSHSVIEKGQTVTLRCDPISGHDNLYWYRRVMGKEIKFLLHFVKESKQDESGMPNNRFLAERTGGTYSTLKVQPAELEDSGVYFCASSNKPGHTYEQYFGPGTRLTVT.

The J gene is TRBJ1-5, the V gene TRBV5-1. The length of the CDR3 is 13 residues. CDR1 is SGHRS, CDR2 YFSETQ, per germline. The chain's CDR3 is CASSSSHGQPQHF.

The CDR3 loop reads CASSYGAVEAFF. This chain connects TRBV6-2 or TRBV6-3 to TRBJ1-1; the TCRdb call, TRBD1, lacks DNA for checking. The CDR3 runs to 12 residues. Germline lookup yields CDR1 MNHEY and CDR2 SVGEGT.

The genes are TRBV7-8 and TRBJ2-2; there is no DNA to check the TCRdb D call of TRBD1. From germline, CDR1 is SGHVS and CDR2 FQNEAQ. The CDR3 sequence is 17 residues long. The CDR3 reads CASSPPQANINTGELFF. The whole variable domain, remainder taken from reference TRBV7-8 and TRBJ2-2, is GAGVSQSPRYKVAKRGQDVALRCDPISGHVSLFWYQQALGQGPEFLTYFQNEAQLDKSGLPSDRFFAERPEGSVSTLKIQRTQQEDSAVYLCASSPPQANINTGELFFGEGSRLTVL.

The chain uses TRBV14 and TRBJ2-3. CDR1 is SGHDN, CDR2 FVKESK, per germline. The length of the CDR3 is 14 residues. CDR3 loop: CASSLAGVTDTQYF.

J is TRBJ1-2 and V is TRBV25-1. The CDR3 runs 12 residues. The germline CDR1 and CDR2 sequences are MGHDK and SYGVNS. CDR3: CASNGDHYGYTF.

The rearrangement links TRBV2 to TRBJ1-1. Germline-derived CDR1 and CDR2 are SNHLY and FYNNEI. This CDR3 comprises 13 residues. CDR3: CAVTTGSNAEAFF.

J is TRBJ2-1 and V is TRBV28. The germline V gene has CDR1 MDHEN and CDR2 SYDVKM. The CDR3 is 13 amino acids. CDR3 amino acids: CASSSNAYNEQFF.

CDR3 sequence: CAISESIGAGPETQYF. The chain employs TRBV10-3 and TRBJ2-3; TCRdb names TRBD2, which stays unverified in the absence of DNA. The CDR3 length is 16 residues. Germline CDR1 reads ENHRY; CDR2 reads SYGVKD.